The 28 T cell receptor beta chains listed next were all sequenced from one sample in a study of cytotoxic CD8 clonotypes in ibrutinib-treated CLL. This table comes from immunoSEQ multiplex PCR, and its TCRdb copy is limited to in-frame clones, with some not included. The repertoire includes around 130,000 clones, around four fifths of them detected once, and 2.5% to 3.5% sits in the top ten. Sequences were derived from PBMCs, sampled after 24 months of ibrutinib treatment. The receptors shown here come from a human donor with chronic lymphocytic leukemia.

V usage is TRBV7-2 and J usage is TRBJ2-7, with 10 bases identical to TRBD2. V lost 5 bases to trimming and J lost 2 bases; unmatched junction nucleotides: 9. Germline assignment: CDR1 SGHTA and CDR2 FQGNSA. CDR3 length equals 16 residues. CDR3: CASSLGLAGAPYEQYF. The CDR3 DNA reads TGTGCCAGCAGCCTCGGGCTAGCGGGGGCCCCCTACGAGCAGTACTTC.

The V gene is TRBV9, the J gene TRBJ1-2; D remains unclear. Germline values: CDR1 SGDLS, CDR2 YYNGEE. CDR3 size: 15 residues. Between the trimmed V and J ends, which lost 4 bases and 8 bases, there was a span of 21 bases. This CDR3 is CASSPSVSTREGYTF. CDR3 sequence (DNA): TGTGCCAGCAGCCCCAGCGTCTCCACCCGGGAAGGCTACACCTTC.

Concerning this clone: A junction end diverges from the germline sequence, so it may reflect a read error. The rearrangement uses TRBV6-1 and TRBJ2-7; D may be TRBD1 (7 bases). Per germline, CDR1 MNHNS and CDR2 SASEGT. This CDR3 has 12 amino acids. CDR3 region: CASSEDGGGEDF. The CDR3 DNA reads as TGTGCCAGCAGTGAAGATGGAGGGGGCGAAGACTTC.

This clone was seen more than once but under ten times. As DNA, the CDR3 is TGTGCCAGCAGTGCCACGGGACAGGGGAACAATGAGCAGTTCTTC. This codes for CASSATGQGNNEQFF. This chain links TRBV6-1 with TRBJ2-1; 10 bases are shared with TRBD1. The CDR3 has 15 residues. CDR1 is MNHNS and CDR2 is SASEGT in the germline V gene. Trimming took 4 bases from V and 5 from J; bases not matched to a gene: 5.

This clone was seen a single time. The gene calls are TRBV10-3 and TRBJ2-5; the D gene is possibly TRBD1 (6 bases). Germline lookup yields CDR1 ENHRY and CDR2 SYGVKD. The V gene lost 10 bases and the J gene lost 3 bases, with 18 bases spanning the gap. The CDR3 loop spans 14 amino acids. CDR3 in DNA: TGTGCCACCCGGAGACAGGAGGTCGAAGAGACCCAGTACTTC. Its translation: CATRRQEVEETQYF.

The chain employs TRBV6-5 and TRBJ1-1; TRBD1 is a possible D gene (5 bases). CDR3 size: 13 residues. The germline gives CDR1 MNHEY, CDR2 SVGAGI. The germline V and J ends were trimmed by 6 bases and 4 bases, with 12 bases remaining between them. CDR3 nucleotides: TGTGCCAGCAGGTACCAGGGTAGCACTGAAGCTTTCTTT. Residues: CASRYQGSTEAFF.

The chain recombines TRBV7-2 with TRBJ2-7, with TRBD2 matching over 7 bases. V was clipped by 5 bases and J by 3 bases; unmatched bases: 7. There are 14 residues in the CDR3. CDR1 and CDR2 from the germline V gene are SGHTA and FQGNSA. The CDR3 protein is CASSITSEIYEQYF. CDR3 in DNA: TGTGCCAGCAGCATAACTAGCGAGATCTACGAGCAGTACTTC.

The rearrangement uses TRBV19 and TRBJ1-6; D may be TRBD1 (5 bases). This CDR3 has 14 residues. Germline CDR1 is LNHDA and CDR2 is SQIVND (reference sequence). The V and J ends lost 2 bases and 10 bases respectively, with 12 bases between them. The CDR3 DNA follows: TGTGCCAGTAGTATACGGGGCCAGGGATCACCCCTCCACTTT. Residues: CASSIRGQGSPLHF.

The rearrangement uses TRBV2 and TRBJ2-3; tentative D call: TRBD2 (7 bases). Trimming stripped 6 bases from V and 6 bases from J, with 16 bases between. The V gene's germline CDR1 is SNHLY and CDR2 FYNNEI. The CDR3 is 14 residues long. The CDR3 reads CASRGGAQGDTQYF. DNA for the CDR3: TGTGCCAGCAGGGGGGGGGCACAGGGCGATACGCAGTATTTT.

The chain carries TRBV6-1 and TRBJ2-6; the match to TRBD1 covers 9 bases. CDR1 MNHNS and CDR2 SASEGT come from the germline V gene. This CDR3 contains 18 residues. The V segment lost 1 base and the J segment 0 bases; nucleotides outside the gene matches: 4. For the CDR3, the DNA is TGTGCCAGCAGTGAAGTTGGGACAGGGATCTCTGGGGCCAACGTCCTGACTTTC. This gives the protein CASSEVGTGISGANVLTF.

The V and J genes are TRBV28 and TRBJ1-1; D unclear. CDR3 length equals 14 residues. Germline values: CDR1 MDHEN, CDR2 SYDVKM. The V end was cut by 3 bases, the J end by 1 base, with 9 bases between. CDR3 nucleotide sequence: TGTGCCAGCAGTTTGGTGCAGGCGAACACTGAAGCTTTCTTT. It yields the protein CASSLVQANTEAFF. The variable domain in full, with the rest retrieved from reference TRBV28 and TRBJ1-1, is DVKVTQSSRYLVKRTGEKVFLECVQDMDHENMFWYRQDPGLGLRLIYFSYDVKMKEKGDIPEGYSVSREKKERFSLILESASTNQTSMYLCASSLVQANTEAFFGQGTRLTVV.

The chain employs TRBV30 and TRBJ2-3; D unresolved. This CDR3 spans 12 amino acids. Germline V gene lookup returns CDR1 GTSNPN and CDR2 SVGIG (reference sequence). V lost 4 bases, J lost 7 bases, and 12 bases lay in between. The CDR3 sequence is CAWTQQYNTQYF. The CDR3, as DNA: TGTGCCTGGACACAGCAGTATAATACGCAGTATTTT.

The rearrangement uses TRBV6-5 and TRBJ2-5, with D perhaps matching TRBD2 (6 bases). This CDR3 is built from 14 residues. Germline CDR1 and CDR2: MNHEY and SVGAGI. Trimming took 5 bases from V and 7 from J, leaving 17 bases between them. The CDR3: CASSIGTGTGTQYF. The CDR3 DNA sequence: TGTGCCAGCAGTATCGGGACTGGCACGGGGACCCAGTACTTC.

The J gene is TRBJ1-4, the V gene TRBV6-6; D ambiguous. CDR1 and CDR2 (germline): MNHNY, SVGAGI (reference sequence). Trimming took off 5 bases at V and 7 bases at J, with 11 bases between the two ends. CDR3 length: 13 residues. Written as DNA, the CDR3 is TGTGCCAGCAGTAATACAGTTGGTGAAAAACTGTTTTTT. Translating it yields CASSNTVGEKLFF.

CDR3 nucleotides: TGTGCCAGCAGTTTATTCGGACATGAGAGCAATCAGCCCCAGCATTTT. Protein product: CASSLFGHESNQPQHF. The chain couples TRBV27 to TRBJ1-5; D might be TRBD1 (5 bases). CDR3 length: 16 amino acids. In germline, CDR1 is MNHEY, CDR2 SMNVEV (reference sequence). V lost 1 base and J 1 base, leaving 11 bases between the germline ends.

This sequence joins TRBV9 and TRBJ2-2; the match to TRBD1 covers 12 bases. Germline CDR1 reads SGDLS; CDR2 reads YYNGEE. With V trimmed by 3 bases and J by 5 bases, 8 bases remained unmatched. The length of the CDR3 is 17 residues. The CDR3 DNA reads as TGTGCCAGCAGCGCGGGACAGGGGGCATCACGGACCGGGGAGCTGTTTTTT. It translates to CASSAGQGASRTGELFF.

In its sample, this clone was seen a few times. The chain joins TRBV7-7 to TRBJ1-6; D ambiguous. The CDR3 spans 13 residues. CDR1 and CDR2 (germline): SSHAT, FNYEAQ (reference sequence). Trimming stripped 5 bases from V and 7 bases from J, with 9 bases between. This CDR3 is CASSTDVNSPLHF. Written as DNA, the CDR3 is TGTGCCAGCAGCACTGATGTGAATTCACCCCTCCACTTT.

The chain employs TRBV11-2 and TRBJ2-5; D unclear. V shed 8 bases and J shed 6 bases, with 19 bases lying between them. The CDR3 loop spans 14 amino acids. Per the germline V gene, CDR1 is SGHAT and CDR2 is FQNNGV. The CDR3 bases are TGTGCCAGCGCGTATTGGGATGCACTACAGACCCAGTACTTC. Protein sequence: CASAYWDALQTQYF.

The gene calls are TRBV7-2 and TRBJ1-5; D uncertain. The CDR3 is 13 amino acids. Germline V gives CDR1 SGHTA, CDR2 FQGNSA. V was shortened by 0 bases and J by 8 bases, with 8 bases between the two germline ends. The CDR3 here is CASSLARVEPQHF. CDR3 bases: TGTGCCAGCAGCTTAGCCCGGGTGGAGCCCCAGCATTTT.

This CDR3 is CASSQAPADTQYF. The CDR3 DNA sequence: TGTGCCAGCAGCCAGGCCCCCGCAGATACGCAGTATTTT. The V call is TRBV7-3, the J call TRBJ2-3; no clear D gene. The ends were cut back, 5 bases at V and 4 bases at J, with 10 bases in the middle. The CDR3 runs to 13 residues. Germline CDR1 is SGHTA and CDR2 is FQGTGA.

Here the CDR3 DNA reads TGTGCCAGCAGCCACCTCGGGGCAGTCTACGAGCAGTACTTC. It specifies CASSHLGAVYEQYF. The chain combines TRBV11-2 with TRBJ2-7; D may correspond to TRBD1 or TRBD2 (5 bases each). Per the germline V gene, CDR1 is SGHAT and CDR2 is FQNNGV. This CDR3 is built from 14 residues. Trimming cost V 5 bases and J 3 bases, with 14 bases left between them. The full variable domain, rest sourced from reference TRBV11-2 and TRBJ2-7, is EAGVAQSPRYKIIEKRQSVAFWCNPISGHATLYWYQQILGQGPKLLIQFQNNGVVDDSQLPKDRFSAERLKGVDSTLKIQPAKLEDSAVYLCASSHLGAVYEQYFGPGTRLTVT.

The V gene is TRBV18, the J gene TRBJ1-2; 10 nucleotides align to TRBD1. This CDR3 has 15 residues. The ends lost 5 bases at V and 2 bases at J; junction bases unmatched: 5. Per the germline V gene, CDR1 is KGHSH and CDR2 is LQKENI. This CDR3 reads CASSSSTGGNYGYTF. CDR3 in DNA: TGTGCCAGCTCATCTTCGACAGGGGGCAACTATGGCTACACCTTC.

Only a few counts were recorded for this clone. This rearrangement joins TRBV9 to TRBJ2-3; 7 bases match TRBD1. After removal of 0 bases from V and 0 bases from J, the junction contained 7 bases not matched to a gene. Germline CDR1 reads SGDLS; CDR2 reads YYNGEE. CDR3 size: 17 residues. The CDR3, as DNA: TGTGCCAGCAGCGTAGGATCGACAGGGCTCAGCACAGATACGCAGTATTTT. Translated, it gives CASSVGSTGLSTDTQYF.

The chain's CDR3 is CASSLGTGSNEKLFF. As DNA, the CDR3 is TGTGCCAGCAGCTTAGGGACAGGGTCTAATGAAAAACTGTTTTTT. The V gene is TRBV7-2, the J gene TRBJ1-4, with 8 bases fitting TRBD1. Germline CDR1 and CDR2: SGHTA and FQGNSA. The ends lost 1 base at V and 3 bases at J; junction bases unmatched: 1. The length of the CDR3 is 15 residues.

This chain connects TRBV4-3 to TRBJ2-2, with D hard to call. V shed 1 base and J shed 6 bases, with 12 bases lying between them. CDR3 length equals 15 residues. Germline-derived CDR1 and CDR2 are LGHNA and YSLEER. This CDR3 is CASSQAVWDSGELFF. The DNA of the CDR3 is TGCGCCAGCAGCCAAGCAGTTTGGGATTCCGGGGAGCTGTTTTTT.

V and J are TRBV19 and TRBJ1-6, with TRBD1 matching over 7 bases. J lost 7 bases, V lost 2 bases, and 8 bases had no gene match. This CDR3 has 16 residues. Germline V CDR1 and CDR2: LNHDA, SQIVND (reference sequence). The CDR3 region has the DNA TGTGCCAGTAGTATAAGAGGGGGCGTCGGAAATTCACCCCTCCACTTT. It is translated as CASSIRGGVGNSPLHF. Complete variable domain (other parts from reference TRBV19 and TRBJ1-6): DGGITQSPKYLFRKEGQNVTLSCEQNLNHDAMYWYRQDPGQGLRLIYYSQIVNDFQKGDIAEGYSVSREKKESFPLTVTSAQKNPTAFYLCASSIRGGVGNSPLHFGNGTRLTVT.

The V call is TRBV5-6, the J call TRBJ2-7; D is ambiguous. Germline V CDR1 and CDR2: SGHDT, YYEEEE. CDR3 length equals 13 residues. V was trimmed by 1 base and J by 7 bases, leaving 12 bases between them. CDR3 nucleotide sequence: TGTGCCAGCAGCTTGCTTGGGCGCGTTGAGCAGTACTTC. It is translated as CASSLLGRVEQYF.

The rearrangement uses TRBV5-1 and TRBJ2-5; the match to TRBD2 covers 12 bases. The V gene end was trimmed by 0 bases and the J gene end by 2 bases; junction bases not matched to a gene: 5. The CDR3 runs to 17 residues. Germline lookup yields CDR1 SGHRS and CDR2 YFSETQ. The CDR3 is CASSLATSGGKQETQYF. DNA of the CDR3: TGCGCCAGCAGCTTGGCCACTAGCGGGGGGAAACAAGAGACCCAGTACTTC. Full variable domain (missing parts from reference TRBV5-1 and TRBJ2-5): KAGVTQTPRYLIKTRGQQVTLSCSPISGHRSVSWYQQTPGQGLQFLFEYFSETQRNKGNFPGRFSGRQFSNSRSEMNVSTLELGDSALYLCASSLATSGGKQETQYFGPGTRLLVL.